The T cell receptor (beta chain) described here comes from a study of cytomegalovirus exposure and HLA in healthy donors. J was trimmed by 5 bases and V by 5 bases; bases with no gene match: 11. The CDR3 is made up of 15 amino acids. The germline gives CDR1 LNHDA, CDR2 SQIVND (reference sequence). With 60 Vbeta and 13 Jbeta primers, the PCR was carried out. This table comes from immunoSEQ multiplex PCR, and its TCRdb copy is limited to in-frame clones, with some not included. This repertoire shows 150,000 to 200,000 clones, 60% to 80% found once; its top ten account for less than 9.5%. The receptor was derived from a woman aged 40-49 years in good health and CMV-seropositive. The chain has TRBV19 and TRBJ2-7, with 8 nucleotides matching TRBD1. Sequencing input: PBMCs. Here the CDR3 DNA reads TGTGCCAGTAGTGGGCCCGGACAGGGCATCCACGAGCAGTACTTC. It codes for CASSGPGQGIHEQYF.